This TCR beta chain was identified during a study of blood T cell repertoires in COVID-19. Study details: Whether acute or convalescent, the COVID-19 samples came from the United States, Italy and Spain. T cells, B-cell-depleted T cells, or PBMCs supplied cDNA or gDNA.

From germline, CDR1 is SGHTA and CDR2 FQGTGA. The germline V and J ends were trimmed by 5 bases and 0 bases, with 17 bases remaining between them. This CDR3 is 17 amino acids long. Per the study methods: The authors estimated nucleated cell counts from reference gene primer amplification. Repertoires were generated with immunoSEQ multiplex PCR, while TCRdb's copy carries only in-frame clones and drops some. D and trimming come from the DNA, and the V and J calls and clone size come from that table. The sample comprises over 30,000 clones, roughly 80% of which are singletons, and 29% rests with the top ten.

The chain joins TRBV7-3 to TRBJ2-1; D not resolved. The sample was peripheral blood. The clonotype was recovered from a man at least 80 years old with active or convalescent COVID-19. The CDR3 region has the DNA TGTGCCAGCAGCCCGCCCCCCACTACTAACTCCTACAATGAGCAGTTCTTC. Amino acids: CASSPPPTTNSYNEQFF.